A selection of T cell receptor beta chains follows, all from one sample in a study of regulatory T cells in long-lasting Graves disease. Via MiXCR, TCRdb re-called the multiplex PCR reads, giving one row per CDR3 protein. Of roughly 420,000 distinct CDR3 sequences listed, less than 15% were seen once; the top ten hold under 20%. The sample also formed part of further work on T cells in Graves' hyperthyroidism and ophthalmopathy.

Sequencing was performed on peripheral blood mononuclear cells (PBMCs), taken at new diagnosis, from a patient treated with antithyroid drugs. These receptors all come from a woman between 50 and 59 years old with Graves disease. Both conserved end residues are part of each CDR3. The order of the fields is D gene, clone size, J gene, V gene, CDR3 protein, CDR3 DNA. The D gene is left open where the match is weak. Only part of the rows carry a size: once, few, many, or a class if the clone is expanded.

D gene: TRBD2
clone size: many
J gene: TRBJ2-1
V gene: TRBV7-6
CDR3 protein: CASSNRLAGPRNEQFF
CDR3 DNA: TGTGCCAGCAGCAACCGACTAGCGGGACCGAGGAATGAGCAGTTCTTC

D gene: TRBD2
clone size: many
J gene: TRBJ2-3
V gene: TRBV3-1
CDR3 protein: CASSQSWRENLGTDTQYF
CDR3 DNA: TGTGCCAGCAGCCAATCGTGGCGGGAGAATCTCGGCACAGATACGCAGTATTTT

D gene: TRBD1
clone size: .
J gene: TRBJ1-4
V gene: TRBV2
CDR3 protein: CASRQGANEKLFF
CDR3 DNA: TGTGCCAGCAGACAGGGGGCGAATGAAAAACTGTTTTTT

D gene: TRBD1
clone size: few
J gene: TRBJ1-6
V gene: TRBV7-2
CDR3 protein: CASSPGLDRVYSPLHF
CDR3 DNA: TGTGCCAGCAGCCCGGGGCTGGACAGGGTGTATTCACCCCTCCACTTT

D gene: TRBD2
clone size: many
J gene: TRBJ2-1
V gene: TRBV27
CDR3 protein: CASSLGAAGGGSSYNEQFF
CDR3 DNA: TGTGCCAGCAGTTTAGGGGCTGCGGGGGGTGGGAGTTCCTACAATGAGCAGTTCTTC

D gene: TRBD2
clone size: many
J gene: TRBJ2-1
V gene: TRBV28
CDR3 protein: CASSITSGGYNEQFF
CDR3 DNA: TGTGCCAGCAGTATAACTAGCGGGGGGTACAATGAGCAGTTCTTC

D gene: TRBD2
clone size: many
J gene: TRBJ2-1
V gene: TRBV10-3
CDR3 protein: CAISGVGLARMTYNEQFF
CDR3 DNA: TGTGCCATCAGTGGAGTCGGACTAGCGCGAATGACCTACAATGAGCAGTTCTTC

D gene: TRBD2
clone size: .
J gene: TRBJ2-7
V gene: TRBV6-1
CDR3 protein: CASKTGLAGYEQYF
CDR3 DNA: TGTGCCAGCAAAACGGGACTAGCGGGCTACGAGCAGTACTTC

D gene: .
clone size: many
J gene: TRBJ2-3
V gene: TRBV5-1
CDR3 protein: CASSLTAGVGTDTQYF
CDR3 DNA: TGCGCCAGCAGCTTGACCGCAGGGGTTGGCACAGATACGCAGTATTTT

D gene: .
clone size: many
J gene: TRBJ2-5
V gene: TRBV28
CDR3 protein: CASIDRERGWAQYF
CDR3 DNA: TGTGCCAGCATTGACCGGGAGAGGGGGTGGGCCCAGTACTTC

D gene: .
clone size: many
J gene: TRBJ2-3
V gene: TRBV9
CDR3 protein: CASSVRSQPMGTDTQYF
CDR3 DNA: TGTGCCAGCAGCGTAAGGTCACAGCCCATGGGCACAGATACGCAGTATTTT

D gene: TRBD1
clone size: .
J gene: TRBJ2-1
V gene: TRBV6-5
CDR3 protein: CASSFSRTGGLYNEQFF
CDR3 DNA: TGTGCCAGCAGTTTTTCCCGGACAGGGGGACTCTACAATGAGCAGTTCTTC

D gene: .
clone size: many
J gene: TRBJ2-7
V gene: TRBV9
CDR3 protein: CASSVGQSSSYEQYF
CDR3 DNA: TGTGCCAGCAGCGTAGGACAGTCGAGCTCCTACGAGCAGTACTTC

D gene: TRBD2
clone size: .
J gene: TRBJ2-1
V gene: TRBV5-6
CDR3 protein: CASSSPGTSGNEQFF
CDR3 DNA: TGTGCCAGCAGCTCCCCCGGGACTAGCGGCAATGAGCAGTTCTTC

D gene: TRBD1
clone size: many
J gene: TRBJ1-6
V gene: TRBV2
CDR3 protein: CASSPGTGSGALHF
CDR3 DNA: TGTGCCAGCAGTCCCGGGACAGGGTCCGGGGCCCTCCACTTT

D gene: .
clone size: many
J gene: TRBJ1-1
V gene: TRBV12-3/TRBV12-4
CDR3 protein: CASRGWTNTEAFF
CDR3 DNA: TGTGCCAGCAGGGGGTGGACGAACACTGAAGCTTTCTTT

D gene: .
clone size: many
J gene: TRBJ1-5
V gene: TRBV7-9
CDR3 protein: CASSLGGFNQPQHF
CDR3 DNA: TGTGCCAGCAGCTTAGGGGGTTTCAATCAGCCCCAGCATTTT

D gene: TRBD2
clone size: few
J gene: TRBJ2-2
V gene: TRBV24-1
CDR3 protein: CATSDWTSGRAGELFF
CDR3 DNA: TGTGCCACCAGTGATTGGACTAGCGGGAGGGCCGGGGAGCTGTTTTTT

D gene: TRBD1
clone size: .
J gene: TRBJ1-6
V gene: TRBV27
CDR3 protein: CASSPIYRGQRSPLHF
CDR3 DNA: TGTGCCAGCAGTCCGATCTACAGGGGGCAGCGGTCACCCCTCCACTTT

D gene: .
clone size: many
J gene: TRBJ2-1
V gene: TRBV7-8
CDR3 protein: CASSFSQREYNEQFF
CDR3 DNA: TGTGCCAGCAGCTTTAGCCAGAGGGAATACAATGAGCAGTTCTTC

D gene: TRBD1
clone size: few
J gene: TRBJ2-2
V gene: TRBV2
CDR3 protein: CASRQGVTGELFF
CDR3 DNA: TGTGCCAGCAGACAGGGGGTTACCGGGGAGCTGTTTTTT

D gene: .
clone size: .
J gene: TRBJ2-2
V gene: TRBV5-1
CDR3 protein: CASSLRPVGDTGELFF
CDR3 DNA: TGCGCCAGCAGCTTGCGCCCAGTCGGCGATACCGGGGAGCTGTTTTTT

D gene: TRBD1
clone size: many
J gene: TRBJ2-3
V gene: TRBV27
CDR3 protein: CASSFRDRRWIDTQYF
CDR3 DNA: TGTGCCAGCAGTTTCCGGGACAGAAGGTGGATAGATACGCAGTATTTT

D gene: TRBD1
clone size: .
J gene: TRBJ1-3
V gene: TRBV6-1
CDR3 protein: CASTSLSGTDFGNTIYF
CDR3 DNA: TGTGCCAGCACTTCCTTGTCCGGGACAGATTTTGGAAACACCATATATTTT

D gene: .
clone size: .
J gene: TRBJ1-2
V gene: TRBV5-1
CDR3 protein: CASSPGDGGYTF
CDR3 DNA: TGCGCCAGCAGCCCTGGAGACGGTGGCTACACCTTC

D gene: .
clone size: .
J gene: TRBJ1-5
V gene: TRBV5-5
CDR3 protein: CASSLGISGGNQPQHF
CDR3 DNA: TGTGCCAGCAGCTTGGGAATTTCGGGGGGGAATCAGCCCCAGCATTTT

D gene: .
clone size: many
J gene: TRBJ1-1
V gene: TRBV7-3
CDR3 protein: CASSLAPGQLNTEAFF
CDR3 DNA: TGTGCCAGCAGCTTAGCCCCCGGACAGCTGAACACTGAAGCTTTCTTT

D gene: .
clone size: .
J gene: TRBJ2-1
V gene: TRBV27
CDR3 protein: CASRYFNEQFF
CDR3 DNA: TGTGCCAGCAGATACTTCAATGAGCAGTTCTTC

D gene: .
clone size: few
J gene: TRBJ1-5
V gene: TRBV2
CDR3 protein: CASSEADLGQPQHF
CDR3 DNA: TGTGCCAGCAGTGAAGCGGACCTAGGGCAGCCCCAGCATTTT

D gene: .
clone size: few
J gene: TRBJ2-7
V gene: TRBV19
CDR3 protein: CASSPEGPGRYEQYF
CDR3 DNA: TGTGCCAGTAGTCCGGAGGGTCCAGGGCGCTACGAGCAGTACTTC

D gene: .
clone size: .
J gene: TRBJ2-1
V gene: TRBV18
CDR3 protein: CASSPLMGSDSSYNEQFF
CDR3 DNA: TGTGCCAGCTCACCACTTATGGGTAGCGATAGCTCCTACAATGAGCAGTTCTTC

D gene: .
clone size: many
J gene: TRBJ2-2
V gene: TRBV4-1
CDR3 protein: CASSHLAGELFF
CDR3 DNA: TGCGCCAGCAGCCACCTGGCCGGGGAGCTGTTTTTT

D gene: TRBD1
clone size: .
J gene: TRBJ1-6
V gene: TRBV18
CDR3 protein: CASSSLLTGDGSPLHF
CDR3 DNA: TGTGCCAGCTCATCCCTCCTTACAGGGGACGGTTCACCCCTCCACTTT

D gene: .
clone size: few
J gene: TRBJ1-2
V gene: TRBV6-1
CDR3 protein: CASTTINGPPGFRDYGYTF
CDR3 DNA: TGTGCCAGCACCACAATAAATGGACCCCCAGGTTTCCGGGACTATGGCTACACCTTC

D gene: .
clone size: .
J gene: TRBJ2-5
V gene: TRBV7-9
CDR3 protein: CASSGTLQETQYF
CDR3 DNA: TGTGCCAGCAGCGGGACACTCCAAGAGACCCAGTACTTC

D gene: .
clone size: many
J gene: TRBJ1-1
V gene: TRBV11-1
CDR3 protein: CASSHRTRSSTEAFF
CDR3 DNA: TGTGCCAGCAGCCACCGAACCAGGAGCAGCACTGAAGCTTTCTTT

D gene: .
clone size: few
J gene: TRBJ2-3
V gene: TRBV3-1
CDR3 protein: CASSPPEMYDTQYF
CDR3 DNA: TGTGCCAGCAGCCCGCCAGAGATGTACGATACGCAGTATTTT

D gene: .
clone size: many
J gene: TRBJ2-7
V gene: TRBV28
CDR3 protein: CASKDSGKTNHEQYF
CDR3 DNA: TGTGCCAGCAAAGACTCGGGCAAAACGAACCACGAGCAGTACTTC

D gene: TRBD1
clone size: .
J gene: TRBJ2-7
V gene: TRBV7-6
CDR3 protein: CASSSRLGQGSGEQYF
CDR3 DNA: TGTGCCAGCAGCTCCCGACTCGGACAGGGATCGGGGGAGCAGTACTTC

D gene: TRBD1
clone size: many
J gene: TRBJ2-7
V gene: TRBV11-2
CDR3 protein: CASSFLQGTWEQYF
CDR3 DNA: TGTGCCAGCAGCTTTTTACAGGGGACGTGGGAGCAGTACTTC

D gene: .
clone size: .
J gene: TRBJ1-5
V gene: TRBV7-2
CDR3 protein: CASSLVRDSNQPQHF
CDR3 DNA: TGTGCCAGCAGCTTAGTGCGGGATAGCAATCAGCCCCAGCATTTT

D gene: TRBD2
clone size: many
J gene: TRBJ2-7
V gene: TRBV11-2
CDR3 protein: CASSLLTGGQYEQYF
CDR3 DNA: TGTGCCAGCAGCTTATTGACGGGAGGGCAATACGAGCAGTACTTC

D gene: TRBD1
clone size: many
J gene: TRBJ2-7
V gene: TRBV3-1
CDR3 protein: CASSAPGQGSYEQYF
CDR3 DNA: TGTGCCAGCAGCGCCCCGGGACAGGGTTCCTACGAGCAGTACTTC

D gene: TRBD1
clone size: few
J gene: TRBJ2-5
V gene: TRBV20-1
CDR3 protein: CSDGDRRGETQYF
CDR3 DNA: TGCAGTGACGGGGACAGGAGGGGGGAGACCCAGTACTTC

D gene: TRBD2
clone size: few
J gene: TRBJ2-3
V gene: TRBV7-3
CDR3 protein: CASIMGTSGRPTDTQYF
CDR3 DNA: TGTGCCAGCATTATGGGGACTAGCGGGAGACCTACAGATACGCAGTATTTT

D gene: .
clone size: many
J gene: TRBJ1-2
V gene: TRBV2
CDR3 protein: CASSDPDDNYGYTF
CDR3 DNA: TGTGCCAGCAGTGATCCGGACGACAACTATGGCTACACCTTC

D gene: TRBD2
clone size: few
J gene: TRBJ2-5
V gene: TRBV28
CDR3 protein: CAGSPLAGGEGTQYF
CDR3 DNA: TGTGCCGGCAGTCCTCTAGCGGGAGGAGAAGGGACCCAGTACTTC

D gene: TRBD2
clone size: .
J gene: TRBJ2-1
V gene: TRBV4-2
CDR3 protein: CASSHPGGASGMLLNEQFF
CDR3 DNA: TGTGCCAGCAGCCATCCGGGGGGGGCTAGCGGGATGTTGTTGAATGAGCAGTTCTTC

D gene: .
clone size: many
J gene: TRBJ2-7
V gene: TRBV5-1
CDR3 protein: CASSFSTESSYEQYF
CDR3 DNA: TGCGCCAGCAGCTTTTCGACGGAGAGCTCCTACGAGCAGTACTTC

D gene: .
clone size: many
J gene: TRBJ2-1
V gene: TRBV11-2
CDR3 protein: CASSLVPGFSYNEQFF
CDR3 DNA: TGTGCCAGCAGCTTAGTCCCGGGGTTCTCCTACAATGAGCAGTTCTTC

D gene: .
clone size: many
J gene: TRBJ2-3
V gene: TRBV11-2
CDR3 protein: CASSLDLDTQYF
CDR3 DNA: TGTGCCAGCAGCTTGGACCTAGATACGCAGTATTTT

D gene: TRBD2
clone size: many
J gene: TRBJ2-1
V gene: TRBV27
CDR3 protein: CASSLSRLAGAREQFF
CDR3 DNA: TGTGCCAGCAGTTTATCCCGACTAGCGGGAGCACGTGAGCAGTTCTTC

D gene: TRBD2
clone size: .
J gene: TRBJ2-1
V gene: TRBV5-1
CDR3 protein: CAAGRLAGAYNEQFF
CDR3 DNA: TGCGCCGCAGGGAGGCTAGCGGGGGCCTACAATGAGCAGTTCTTC

D gene: .
clone size: few
J gene: TRBJ2-1
V gene: TRBV12-3/TRBV12-4
CDR3 protein: CASRAPGTPNNEQFF
CDR3 DNA: TGTGCCAGCAGAGCCCCCGGGACGCCCAACAATGAGCAGTTCTTC

D gene: TRBD1
clone size: few
J gene: TRBJ2-2
V gene: TRBV5-1
CDR3 protein: CASSYGQENTGELFF
CDR3 DNA: TGCGCCAGCAGCTATGGACAGGAGAACACCGGGGAGCTGTTTTTT

D gene: .
clone size: .
J gene: TRBJ2-5
V gene: TRBV5-1
CDR3 protein: CASSLAEGLGTQYF
CDR3 DNA: TGCGCCAGCAGCTTGGCTGAGGGGCTGGGGACCCAGTACTTC